These T cell receptor beta chains were read from a single sample in a study of CD8 T cells in Susac syndrome. One entry per CDR3 protein results from TCRdb running MiXCR on the immunoSEQ multiplex PCR reads. Of about 200,000 distinct CDR3 sequences listed, roughly 90% were seen once; the top ten hold 0.085% to 0.1%. Sequencing input: CD4+ T cells from PBMCs. The source of these receptors is a human donor with Susac syndrome. Each CDR3 is given with its conserved first and last residue. The D gene is left open where the match is weak. Some rows mark clone size as missing; the rest say once, few, many or name a class of expanded clone.

J gene,V gene,D gene,clone size,CDR3 DNA,CDR3 protein
TRBJ1-2,TRBV29-1,NA,NA,TGCAGCGTTGGCGGCAGGGCACGGGGCTATGGCTACACCTTC,CSVGGRARGYGYTF
TRBJ2-1,TRBV20-1,TRBD2,once,TGCAGTGGTAGCTGGGCGGGGGGGCCGTCCTACAATGAGCAGTTCTTC,CSGSWAGGPSYNEQFF
TRBJ2-3,TRBV5-1,TRBD2,NA,TGCGCCAGCAGCGTGGGACTAGCGGGAGGAAACACAGATACGCAGTATTTT,CASSVGLAGGNTDTQYF
TRBJ2-7,TRBV28,NA,NA,TGTGCCAGCAGTTCCGGGACGGTGACCTACGAGCAGTACTTC,CASSSGTVTYEQYF
TRBJ2-2,TRBV12-3/TRBV12-4,TRBD1,NA,TGTGCCACCAGTTTAATTTGGGACAGGGGGCGAGGGAACACCGGGGAGCTGTTTTTT,CATSLIWDRGRGNTGELFF
TRBJ2-1,TRBV12-3/TRBV12-4,TRBD2,NA,TGTGCCAGCAGTTCAACCCACTCGAGGCCGGGGGGAGGGTTGGAAAATGAGCAGTTCTTC,CASSSTHSRPGGGLENEQFF
TRBJ2-5,TRBV3-1,TRBD2,NA,TGTGCCAGCAGCCAAGTAGCGGGGGGTGCTCAAGAGACCCAGTACTTC,CASSQVAGGAQETQYF
TRBJ1-5,TRBV7-9,NA,once,TGTGCCAGCAGCTTAGATACAGGCCCCAGCAATCAGCCCCAGCATTTT,CASSLDTGPSNQPQHF
TRBJ1-1,TRBV30,TRBD1,NA,TGTGCCTGGGGGACAGGGGAAGACACTGAAGCTTTCTTT,CAWGTGEDTEAFF
TRBJ2-5,TRBV9,NA,NA,TGTGCCAGCAGCGTAGGAAGGACAGACCAAGAGACCCAGTACTTC,CASSVGRTDQETQYF
TRBJ1-4,TRBV5-1,NA,NA,TGCGCCAGCACCCCCCGCGGGGGACAAGATGAAAAACTGTTTTTT,CASTPRGGQDEKLFF
TRBJ1-2,TRBV19,NA,NA,TGTGCCAGTAGTATTAGTAGGACAGCTAACTATGGCTACACCTTC,CASSISRTANYGYTF
TRBJ2-5,TRBV6-6,NA,NA,TGTGCCAGCAGTTCCACCGGAGTTTTGGAGACCCAGTACTTC,CASSSTGVLETQYF
TRBJ2-7,TRBV6-2/TRBV6-3,NA,NA,TGTGCCAGCAGTTTCCTTTACGAGGGATTGCCTAGCTCCTACGAGCAGTACTTC,CASSFLYEGLPSSYEQYF
TRBJ2-5,TRBV5-1,TRBD1,NA,TGCGCCAGCAGCGATGAACAGGGGGCGCGTTCGGCCCAGTACTTC,CASSDEQGARSAQYF
TRBJ2-5,TRBV6-1,NA,NA,TGTGCCAGCAGTGAGGCGGGATTGTACGAGACCCAGTACTTC,CASSEAGLYETQYF
TRBJ2-1,TRBV4-2,NA,NA,TGTGCCAGCAGCCTTCTGGGAGTTGATGAGCAGTTCTTC,CASSLLGVDEQFF
TRBJ2-7,TRBV20-1,NA,once,TGCAGTGCGGGAGTAGGCGAGCAGTACTTC,CSAGVGEQYF
TRBJ2-5,TRBV12-5,NA,NA,TGTGCTAGTGGTTTGTCCTTTGAGCCAGAGACCCAGTACTTC,CASGLSFEPETQYF
TRBJ2-5,TRBV29-1,TRBD1,NA,TGCAGCGTCTGGACAGGGGGGCAAGAGACCCAGTACTTC,CSVWTGGQETQYF
TRBJ2-3,TRBV5-4,TRBD2,NA,TGTGCCAGCAGCTTGTATCTAGCGGGTCTCACAGATACGCAGTATTTT,CASSLYLAGLTDTQYF
TRBJ1-2,TRBV6-5,TRBD1,NA,TGTGCCAGCAGGCGACAGGGAGGGACGGGCTACACCTTC,CASRRQGGTGYTF
TRBJ2-1,TRBV29-1,TRBD2,NA,TGCAGCGTTGAAGACTCTGGACTAGCATATGAGCAGTTCTTC,CSVEDSGLAYEQFF
TRBJ1-1,TRBV25-1,TRBD1,once,TGTGCCAGCAGTCAGATAGGAGGACAGGGGGGGAACACTGAAGCTTTCTTT,CASSQIGGQGGNTEAFF
TRBJ2-7,TRBV28,NA,NA,TGTGCCAGCAATTCCTTTAACTCCTACGAGCAGTACTTC,CASNSFNSYEQYF
TRBJ2-1,TRBV29-1,TRBD1,NA,TGCAGCGCTAATCCTCGTTCCGACAGGGGCGGTCAGTTCTTC,CSANPRSDRGGQFF
TRBJ2-5,TRBV4-2,TRBD2,NA,TGTGCCAGCAGCCAAGGCCTAGCGGGAGGAGCGGAGACCCAGTACTTC,CASSQGLAGGAETQYF
TRBJ2-5,TRBV15,TRBD1,NA,TGTGCCACCAGCATGGACAGGCCCGGCCGAGTGGAGGCCCAGTACTTC,CATSMDRPGRVEAQYF
TRBJ1-1,TRBV6-5,TRBD1,NA,TGTGCCAGCAGAGCACAGGGGGCGCCGAACACTGAAGCTTTCTTT,CASRAQGAPNTEAFF
TRBJ1-4,TRBV5-1,NA,NA,TGCGCCAGCAGTCTGACAGCAACTAATGAAAAACTGTTTTTT,CASSLTATNEKLFF
TRBJ2-7,TRBV27,NA,once,TGTGCCAGCATCTTACAGGACTACGAGCAGTACTTC,CASILQDYEQYF
TRBJ1-2,TRBV20-1,TRBD1,once,TGCAGTGCTATAACCCCCGACAGGGGATTTACCCACTATGGCTACACCTTC,CSAITPDRGFTHYGYTF
TRBJ2-5,TRBV24-1,TRBD2,NA,TGTGCCACCAGTGATTTCCTAGCGGGAGCAGGAGAGACCCAGTACTTC,CATSDFLAGAGETQYF
TRBJ2-5,TRBV7-9,TRBD2,NA,TGTGCCAGCAGCCCAACATTTTGGCGGGAGAGGGAGACCCAGTACTTC,CASSPTFWRERETQYF
TRBJ2-1,TRBV6-1,TRBD2,NA,TGTGCCAGCAGTGAAGCAGTAGCGGGATACGAGTTCTTC,CASSEAVAGYEFF
TRBJ2-1,TRBV24-1,NA,NA,TGTGCCACCAGTGATTCAAGCTGGGCCTTAAATGAGCAGTTCTTC,CATSDSSWALNEQFF
TRBJ2-3,TRBV29-1,NA,NA,TGCAGCGCGGGGACGCAGTATTTT,CSAGTQYF
TRBJ1-3,TRBV5-4,NA,NA,TGTGCCAGCAGCTTGGCAGGGGTCGGAAACACCATATATTTT,CASSLAGVGNTIYF
TRBJ1-5,TRBV20-1,NA,once,TGCAGTGCGAGAGACAGTAGCTATAGCAATCAGCCCCAGCATTTT,CSARDSSYSNQPQHF
TRBJ1-2,TRBV20-1,NA,NA,TGCAGTGCTAGAATGTCGGATTCCCACTATGGCTACACCTTC,CSARMSDSHYGYTF
TRBJ2-7,TRBV15,TRBD1,NA,TGTGCCACCAGCAGTTCCGGGACAGGGAGAGAGCAGTACTTC,CATSSSGTGREQYF
TRBJ2-2,TRBV2,NA,NA,TGTGCCAGCAGCCCCGACTGGGTTGGGGAGCTGTTTTTT,CASSPDWVGELFF
TRBJ1-1,TRBV7-9,TRBD1,NA,TGTGCCAGCAGCTCCCTACAGGGGACTGAAGCTTTCTTT,CASSSLQGTEAFF
TRBJ1-1,TRBV6-1,TRBD1,NA,TGTGCCAGCCTCAACCAGGGGGACACTGAAGCTTTCTTT,CASLNQGDTEAFF